Sequencing of this T cell receptor beta chain was carried out in a study of blood T cell repertoires in COVID-19. Across the whole study: The United States, Italy and Spain provided the acute and convalescent COVID-19 samples. In each case, the material was cDNA or gDNA derived from T cells, B-cell-depleted T cells, or PBMCs.

Profiling relied on immunoSEQ multiplex PCR, and the TCRdb table lists in-frame clones only, not all of them. The sample contains roughly 260,000 clones, approximately 92% of which appear only once. Trimming shortened V by 6 bases and J by 8 bases, and 20 bases separated the two germline ends. Germline V lookup: CDR1 MNHEY, CDR2 SVGAGI. The CDR3 covers 15 residues. Sequenced sample: peripheral blood. The clonotype originates from a person aged 18 to 35 with COVID-19, enrolled during active disease. The V and J genes are TRBV6-5 and TRBJ2-1, with D perhaps matching TRBD2 (8 bases). In DNA, the CDR3 is TGTGCCAGCAGCCCCAGGGGGACTAGGGTCGATGAGCAGTTCTTC. Its protein is CASSPRGTRVDEQFF.